This is a list of T cell receptor beta chains from one sample in a study of T-cell reconstitution after alpha-beta-depleted transplantation in children. TCRdb processed the PCR reads anew with MiXCR; each CDR3 protein has one entry. The sample holds about 610,000 distinct CDR3 sequences; 8% to 11% are singletons and the top ten take about 4.2%. The sample in question was PBMCs from the stem cell graft donor, obtained from the stem cell graft. These receptors were obtained from a human donor who donated a stem cell graft to a child with acute myeloid leukemia. Both conserved end residues are part of each CDR3. Fields, in order: clone size, V gene, D gene, J gene, CDR3 protein, CDR3 DNA. A D gene is named only where the DNA matches it firmly. Size tells how often a clone was seen (once, few, many) or the class of an expanded clone, and some rows leave it out.

>few|TRBV20-1|.|TRBJ1-3
CSARGELGNTIYF
TGCAGTGCCAGAGGGGAACTTGGAAACACCATATATTTT
>many|TRBV25-1|.|TRBJ2-7
CASSEFTEQYF
TGTGCCAGCAGTGAATTCACCGAGCAGTACTTC
>.|TRBV5-1|TRBD2|TRBJ2-3
CASSLEGTSSDTQYF
TGCGCCAGCAGCTTGGAAGGGACTAGCAGCGATACGCAGTATTTT
>many|TRBV12-3/TRBV12-4|.|TRBJ1-3
CASSSPTASGNTIYF
TGTGCCAGCAGTTCCCCGACAGCCTCTGGAAACACCATATATTTT
>few|TRBV29-1|TRBD1|TRBJ2-3
CSVTTGGAGDTQYF
TGCAGCGTGACGACAGGGGGCGCCGGAGATACGCAGTATTTT
>.|TRBV5-1|.|TRBJ2-2
CASSESTLNTGELFF
TGCGCCAGCAGCGAATCAACCCTGAACACCGGGGAGCTGTTTTTT
>many|TRBV9|.|TRBJ1-6
CASSVAPRDSPLHF
TGTGCCAGCAGCGTAGCTCCTAGGGATTCACCCCTCCACTTT
>few|TRBV12-5|.|TRBJ2-2
CASAYTGELFF
TGTGCTAGTGCCTACACCGGGGAGCTGTTTTTT
>.|TRBV5-1|.|TRBJ2-2
CASSLVVSRYTGELFF
TGCGCCAGCAGCTTGGTGGTTAGCCGTTACACCGGGGAGCTGTTTTTT
>many|TRBV3-1|TRBD2|TRBJ2-3
CASSQSGRASTDTQYF
TGTGCCAGCAGCCAAAGCGGGAGGGCAAGCACAGATACGCAGTATTTT
>many|TRBV5-1|.|TRBJ2-2
CASSEAPWRTNTGELFF
TGCGCCAGCAGCGAGGCCCCGTGGCGGACTAACACCGGGGAGCTGTTTTTT
>.|TRBV20-1|.|TRBJ2-3
CSVSRGATSTDTQYF
TGCAGTGTCTCTCGGGGGGCCACCTCCACAGATACGCAGTATTTT
>few|TRBV29-1|TRBD1|TRBJ1-1
CSVEGQQGTEAFF
TGCAGCGTTGAAGGACAACAGGGGACTGAAGCTTTCTTT
>few|TRBV29-1|TRBD2|TRBJ2-5
CSVSAGNQETQYF
TGCAGCGTCTCAGCGGGGAACCAAGAGACCCAGTACTTC
>many|TRBV7-2|TRBD1|TRBJ2-1
CASSSGGQGGNGEQFF
TGTGCCAGCAGCTCAGGCGGACAGGGAGGAAATGGTGAGCAGTTCTTC
>.|TRBV7-9|TRBD1|TRBJ1-1
CASSLESRGRAGTEAFF
TGTGCCAGCAGCTTAGAGAGCAGGGGGCGGGCAGGCACTGAAGCTTTCTTT
>many|TRBV15|.|TRBJ1-3
CATSTGGTGNTIYF
TGTGCCACCAGCACGGGAGGGACTGGAAACACCATATATTTT
>many|TRBV27|.|TRBJ2-7
CASRDHYEQYF
TGTGCCAGCAGGGACCATTACGAGCAGTACTTC
>few|TRBV4-3|.|TRBJ2-7
CASSQEVSYEQYF
TGCGCCAGCAGCCAAGAGGTCTCTTACGAGCAGTACTTC
>many|TRBV6-4|TRBD2|TRBJ2-3
CASSSSGIRTDTQYF
TGTGCCAGCAGCAGTAGCGGGATACGGACAGATACGCAGTATTTT
>.|TRBV2|.|TRBJ2-5
CASRTIGAVETQYF
TGTGCCAGCAGGACAATAGGGGCGGTAGAGACCCAGTACTTC
>few|TRBV6-2/TRBV6-3|.|TRBJ2-3
CASSYIQDTQYF
TGTGCCAGCAGTTATATACAAGATACGCAGTATTTT